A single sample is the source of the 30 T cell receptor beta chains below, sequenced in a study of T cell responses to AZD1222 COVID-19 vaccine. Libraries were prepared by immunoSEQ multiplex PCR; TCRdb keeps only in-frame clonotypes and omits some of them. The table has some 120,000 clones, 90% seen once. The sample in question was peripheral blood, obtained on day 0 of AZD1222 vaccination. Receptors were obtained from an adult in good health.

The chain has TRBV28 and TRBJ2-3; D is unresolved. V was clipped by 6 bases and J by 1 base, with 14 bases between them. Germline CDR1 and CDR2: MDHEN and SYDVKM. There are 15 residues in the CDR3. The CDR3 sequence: CASSPGFFGTDTQYF. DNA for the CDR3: TGTGCCAGCAGCCCCGGGTTCTTCGGCACAGATACGCAGTATTTT.

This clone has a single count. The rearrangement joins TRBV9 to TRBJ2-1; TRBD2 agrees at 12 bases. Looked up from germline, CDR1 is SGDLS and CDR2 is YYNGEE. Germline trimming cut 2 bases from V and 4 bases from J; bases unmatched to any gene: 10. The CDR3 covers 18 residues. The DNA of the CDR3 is TGTGCCAGCAGCGTGCGATCTAGCGGGAGGGCCACTTACAATGAGCAGTTCTTC. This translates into CASSVRSSGRATYNEQFF. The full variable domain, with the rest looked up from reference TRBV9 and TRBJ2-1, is DSGVTQTPKHLITATGQRVTLRCSPRSGDLSVYWYQQSLDQGLQFLIQYYNGEERAKGNILERFSAQQFPDLHSELNLSSLELGDSALYFCASSVRSSGRATYNEQFFGPGTRLTVL.

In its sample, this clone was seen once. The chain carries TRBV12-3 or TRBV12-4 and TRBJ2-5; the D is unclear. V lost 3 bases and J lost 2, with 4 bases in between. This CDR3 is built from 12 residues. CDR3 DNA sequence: TGTGCCAGCAGTTTGGTTCAAGAGACCCAGTACTTC. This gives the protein CASSLVQETQYF.

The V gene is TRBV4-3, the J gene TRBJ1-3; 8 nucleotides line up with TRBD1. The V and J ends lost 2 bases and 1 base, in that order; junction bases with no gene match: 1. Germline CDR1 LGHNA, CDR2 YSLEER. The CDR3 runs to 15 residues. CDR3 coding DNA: TGCGCCAGCAGCCAACACAGGGGGTCTGGAAACACCATATATTTT. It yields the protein CASSQHRGSGNTIYF.

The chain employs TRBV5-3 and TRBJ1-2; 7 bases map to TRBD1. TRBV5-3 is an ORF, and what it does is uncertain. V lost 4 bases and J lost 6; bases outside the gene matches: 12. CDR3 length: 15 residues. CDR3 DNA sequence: TGTGCCAGAAGCCCCTCTTGGGACAGTAGAGATGGCTACACCTTC. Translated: CARSPSWDSRDGYTF.

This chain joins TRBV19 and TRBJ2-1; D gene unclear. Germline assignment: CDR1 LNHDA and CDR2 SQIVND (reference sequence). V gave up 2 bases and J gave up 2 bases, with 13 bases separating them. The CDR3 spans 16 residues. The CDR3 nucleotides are TGTGCCAGTAGTATAAGGGCAGGAGTTACCTACAATGAGCAGTTCTTC. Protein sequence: CASSIRAGVTYNEQFF.

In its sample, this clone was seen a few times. The CDR3 region is CSVEDAGAGNTEAFF. In DNA, the CDR3 is TGCAGCGTTGAAGATGCGGGGGCAGGGAACACTGAAGCTTTCTTT. V usage is TRBV29-1 and J usage is TRBJ1-1; D perhaps matches TRBD1 (6 bases). V shed 0 bases and J shed 1 base, with 12 bases lying between them. Germline assignment: CDR1 SQVTM and CDR2 ANQGSEA. The CDR3 sequence is 15 residues long.

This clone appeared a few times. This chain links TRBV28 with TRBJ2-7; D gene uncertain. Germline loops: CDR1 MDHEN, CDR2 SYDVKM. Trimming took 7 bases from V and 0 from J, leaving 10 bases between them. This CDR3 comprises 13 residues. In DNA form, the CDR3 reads TGTGCCAGCACTCCACTCGGCTCCTACGAGCAGTACTTC. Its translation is CASTPLGSYEQYF.

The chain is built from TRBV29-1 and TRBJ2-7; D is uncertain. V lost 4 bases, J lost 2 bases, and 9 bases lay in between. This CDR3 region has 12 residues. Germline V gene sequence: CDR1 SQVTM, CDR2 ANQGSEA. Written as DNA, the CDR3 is TGCAGCGTTGTTAAGGTGGCCTACGAGCAGTACTTC. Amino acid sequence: CSVVKVAYEQYF.

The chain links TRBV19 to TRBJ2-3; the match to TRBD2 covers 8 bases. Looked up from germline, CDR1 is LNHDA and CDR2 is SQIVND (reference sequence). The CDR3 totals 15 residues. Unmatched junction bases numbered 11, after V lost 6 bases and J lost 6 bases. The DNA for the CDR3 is TGTGCCAGTAGCTTGCGGGAGGTGACGGGGGATACGCAGTATTTT. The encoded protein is CASSLREVTGDTQYF.

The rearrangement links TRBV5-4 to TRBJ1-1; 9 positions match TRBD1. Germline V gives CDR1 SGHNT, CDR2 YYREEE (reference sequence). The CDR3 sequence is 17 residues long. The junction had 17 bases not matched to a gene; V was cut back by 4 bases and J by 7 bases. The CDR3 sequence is CASSLEPPGTGYGEAFF. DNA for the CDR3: TGTGCCAGCAGCCTGGAGCCCCCCGGGACAGGGTACGGTGAAGCTTTCTTT.

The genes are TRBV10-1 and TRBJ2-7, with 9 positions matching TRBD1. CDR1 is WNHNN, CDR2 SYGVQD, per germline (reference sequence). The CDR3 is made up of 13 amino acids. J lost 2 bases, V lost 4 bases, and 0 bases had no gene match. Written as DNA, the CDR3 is TGCGCCAGCAGTGGGGACAGGGCCTACGAGCAGTACTTC. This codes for CASSGDRAYEQYF.

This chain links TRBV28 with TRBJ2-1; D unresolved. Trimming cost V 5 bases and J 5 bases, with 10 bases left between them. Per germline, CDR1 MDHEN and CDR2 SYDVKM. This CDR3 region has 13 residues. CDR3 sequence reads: CASSPRWDNEQFF. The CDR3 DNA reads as TGTGCCAGCAGTCCCCGCTGGGACAATGAGCAGTTCTTC.

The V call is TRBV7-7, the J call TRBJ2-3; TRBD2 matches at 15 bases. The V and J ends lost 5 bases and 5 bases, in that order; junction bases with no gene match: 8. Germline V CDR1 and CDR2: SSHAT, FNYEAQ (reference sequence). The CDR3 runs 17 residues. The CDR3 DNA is TGTGCCAGCAGCCCCAGGACTAGCGGGAGGGCCTTAGATACGCAGTATTTT. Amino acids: CASSPRTSGRALDTQYF. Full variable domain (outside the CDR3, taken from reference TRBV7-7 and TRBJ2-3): GAGVSQSPRYKVTKRGQDVTLRCDPISSHATLYWYQQALGQGPEFLTYFNYEAQPDKSGLPSDRFSAERPEGSISTLTIQRTEQRDSAMYRCASSPRTSGRALDTQYFGPGTRLTVL.

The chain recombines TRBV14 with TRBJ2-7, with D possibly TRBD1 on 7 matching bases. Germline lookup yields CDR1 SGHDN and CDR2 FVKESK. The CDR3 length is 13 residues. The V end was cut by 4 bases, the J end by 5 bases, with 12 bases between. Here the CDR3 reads CASSPGGWNEQYF. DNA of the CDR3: TGTGCCAGCAGCCCAGGGGGGTGGAACGAGCAGTACTTC.

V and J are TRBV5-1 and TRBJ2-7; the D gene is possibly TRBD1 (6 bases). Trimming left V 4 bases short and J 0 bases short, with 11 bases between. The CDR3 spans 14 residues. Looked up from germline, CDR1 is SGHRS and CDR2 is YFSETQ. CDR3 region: CASSAQGISYEQYF. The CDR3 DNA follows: TGCGCCAGCAGCGCACAGGGAATCTCCTACGAGCAGTACTTC.

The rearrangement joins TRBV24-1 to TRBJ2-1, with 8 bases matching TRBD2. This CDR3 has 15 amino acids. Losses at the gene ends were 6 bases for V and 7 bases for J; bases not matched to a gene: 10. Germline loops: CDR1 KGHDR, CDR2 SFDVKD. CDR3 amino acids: CATSNSVLAGNEQFF. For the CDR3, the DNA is TGTGCCACCAGTAACTCGGTTTTAGCGGGAAATGAGCAGTTCTTC.

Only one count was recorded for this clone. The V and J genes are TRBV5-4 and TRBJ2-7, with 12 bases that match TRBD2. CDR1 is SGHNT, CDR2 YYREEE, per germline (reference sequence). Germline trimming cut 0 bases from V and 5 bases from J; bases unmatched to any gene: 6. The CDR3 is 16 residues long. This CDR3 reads CASSLAGTSGLHEQYF. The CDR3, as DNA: TGTGCCAGCAGCTTGGCCGGGACTAGCGGGCTGCACGAGCAGTACTTC.

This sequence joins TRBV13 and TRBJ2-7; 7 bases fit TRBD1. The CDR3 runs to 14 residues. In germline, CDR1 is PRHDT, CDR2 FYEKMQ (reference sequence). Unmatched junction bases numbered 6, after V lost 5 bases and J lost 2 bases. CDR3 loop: CASSPGTETYEQYF. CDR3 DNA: TGTGCCAGCAGCCCTGGGACAGAAACCTACGAGCAGTACTTC. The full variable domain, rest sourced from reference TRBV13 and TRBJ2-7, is AAGVIQSPRHLIKEKRETATLKCYPIPRHDTVYWYQQGPGQDPQFLISFYEKMQSDKGSIPDRFSAQQFSDYHSELNMSSLELGDSALYFCASSPGTETYEQYFGPGTRLTVT.

DNA for the CDR3: TGTGCCAGCAGCCCGGGGGGGAGGTATGGCTACACCTTC. Encoded protein: CASSPGGRYGYTF. V is TRBV28 and J is TRBJ1-2; the D gene is possibly TRBD1 (5 bases). The germline V gene has CDR1 MDHEN and CDR2 SYDVKM. The CDR3 spans 13 residues. V shed 6 bases and J shed 5 bases, with 13 bases lying between them.

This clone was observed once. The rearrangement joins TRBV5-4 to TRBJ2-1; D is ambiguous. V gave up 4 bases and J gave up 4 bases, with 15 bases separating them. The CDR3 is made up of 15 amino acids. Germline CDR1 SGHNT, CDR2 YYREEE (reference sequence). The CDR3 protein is CASSHTPTRYNEQFF. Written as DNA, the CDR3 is TGTGCCAGCAGCCACACCCCAACACGGTACAATGAGCAGTTCTTC.

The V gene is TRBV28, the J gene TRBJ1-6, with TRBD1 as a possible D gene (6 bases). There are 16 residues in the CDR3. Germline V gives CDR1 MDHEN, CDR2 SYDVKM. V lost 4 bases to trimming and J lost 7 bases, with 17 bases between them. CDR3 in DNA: TGTGCCAGCAGTTCACTCAATACAGGGAACAATTCACCCCTCCACTTT. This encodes CASSSLNTGNNSPLHF.

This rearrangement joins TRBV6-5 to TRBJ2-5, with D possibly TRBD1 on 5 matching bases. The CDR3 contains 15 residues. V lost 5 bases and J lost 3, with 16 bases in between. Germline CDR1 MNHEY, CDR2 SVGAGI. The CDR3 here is CASSIGLPGKETQYF. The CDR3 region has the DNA TGTGCCAGCAGTATAGGCCTCCCAGGGAAAGAGACCCAGTACTTC.

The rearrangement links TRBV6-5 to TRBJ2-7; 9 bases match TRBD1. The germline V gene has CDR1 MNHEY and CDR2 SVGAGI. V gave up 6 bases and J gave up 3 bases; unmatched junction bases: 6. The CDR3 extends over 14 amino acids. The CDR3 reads CASRTRTGDYEQYF. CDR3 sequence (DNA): TGTGCCAGCAGAACGAGGACAGGGGACTACGAGCAGTACTTC.

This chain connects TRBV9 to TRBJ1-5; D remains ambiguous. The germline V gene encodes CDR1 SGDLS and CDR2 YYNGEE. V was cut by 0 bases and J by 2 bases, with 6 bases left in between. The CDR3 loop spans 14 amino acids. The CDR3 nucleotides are TGTGCCAGCAGCGTAGGGGATCGCAATCAGCCCCAGCATTTT. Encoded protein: CASSVGDRNQPQHF. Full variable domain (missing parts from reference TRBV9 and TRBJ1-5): DSGVTQTPKHLITATGQRVTLRCSPRSGDLSVYWYQQSLDQGLQFLIQYYNGEERAKGNILERFSAQQFPDLHSELNLSSLELGDSALYFCASSVGDRNQPQHFGDGTRLSIL.

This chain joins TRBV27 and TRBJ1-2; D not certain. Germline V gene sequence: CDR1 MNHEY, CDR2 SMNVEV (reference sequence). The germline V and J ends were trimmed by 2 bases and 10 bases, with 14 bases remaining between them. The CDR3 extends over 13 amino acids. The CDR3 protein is CASSLGEAMDYTF. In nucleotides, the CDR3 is TGTGCCAGCAGTTTAGGGGAGGCGATGGACTACACCTTC.

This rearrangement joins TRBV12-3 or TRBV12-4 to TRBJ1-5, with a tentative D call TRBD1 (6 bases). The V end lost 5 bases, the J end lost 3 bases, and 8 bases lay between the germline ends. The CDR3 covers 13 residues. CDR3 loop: CASSRQDNQPQHF. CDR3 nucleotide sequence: TGTGCCAGCAGTCGACAGGACAATCAGCCCCAGCATTTT.

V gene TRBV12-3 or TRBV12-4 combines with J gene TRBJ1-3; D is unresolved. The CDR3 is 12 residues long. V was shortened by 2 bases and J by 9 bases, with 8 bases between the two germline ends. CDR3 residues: CASSLRVGTIYF. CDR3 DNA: TGTGCCAGCAGTTTAAGGGTGGGCACCATATATTTT.

CDR3 loop: CASSLVRTTNEKLFF. The CDR3 coding sequence is TGTGCCAGCAGCTTGGTTAGAACAACTAATGAAAAACTGTTTTTT. The V and J genes are TRBV5-8 and TRBJ1-4, with no clear D. CDR1 is SGHTS and CDR2 is YDEGEE in the germline V gene. V gave up 0 bases and J gave up 0 bases, with 6 bases separating them. The CDR3 has 15 amino acids.

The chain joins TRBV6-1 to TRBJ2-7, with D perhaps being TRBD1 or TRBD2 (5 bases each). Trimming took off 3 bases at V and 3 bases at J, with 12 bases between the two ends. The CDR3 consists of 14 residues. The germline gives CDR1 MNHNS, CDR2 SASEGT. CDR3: CASSELGVSYEQYF. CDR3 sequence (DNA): TGTGCCAGCAGTGAGTTGGGGGTTAGCTACGAGCAGTACTTC.